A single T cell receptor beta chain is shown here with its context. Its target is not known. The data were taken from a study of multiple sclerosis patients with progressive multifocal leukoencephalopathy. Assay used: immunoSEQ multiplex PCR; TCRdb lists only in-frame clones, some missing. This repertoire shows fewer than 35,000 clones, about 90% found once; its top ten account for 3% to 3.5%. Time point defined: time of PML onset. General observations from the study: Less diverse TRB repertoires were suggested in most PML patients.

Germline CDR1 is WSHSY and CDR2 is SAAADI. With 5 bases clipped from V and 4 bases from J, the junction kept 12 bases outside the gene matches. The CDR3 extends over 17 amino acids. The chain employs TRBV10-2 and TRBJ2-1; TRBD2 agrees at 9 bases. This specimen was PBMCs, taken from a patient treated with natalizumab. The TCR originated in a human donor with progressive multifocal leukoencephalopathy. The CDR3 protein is CASSPGVSSGRYNEQFF. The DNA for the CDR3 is TGCGCCAGCAGTCCAGGTGTCAGCAGCGGGAGGTACAATGAGCAGTTCTTC.